The rows below give T cell receptor beta chains drawn from one sample of a study of CD4+ T cells in melanoma. Profiling relied on immunoSEQ multiplex PCR, and the TCRdb table lists in-frame clones only, not all of them. The data show over 6,500 clones, approximately 72% seen once. Sequencing was done on a sample of cells from a culture (not recorded whether cultured in vitro). The receptors were sampled from a human donor with melanoma. Each CDR3 is given with its conserved first and last residue. A D gene is named only where the DNA matches it firmly. The size entry is marked missing in some rows and otherwise reads once, few, many or a size class.

j_gene: TRBJ2-1; abundance: medium-sized; d_gene: TRBD2; v_gene: TRBV14; len: 19; CDR3nt: TGTGCCAGCAGCCCCGACCCTAGCGGGGGGCCCTACTCCTACAATGAGCAGTTCTTC; CDR3aa: CASSPDPSGGPYSYNEQFF
j_gene: TRBJ2-7; abundance: -; d_gene: TRBD1; v_gene: TRBV5-1; len: 16; CDR3nt: TGCGCCAGCAGCTCGTACAGCAGGGGGCTGGACTACGAGCAGTACTTC; CDR3aa: CASSSYSRGLDYEQYF
j_gene: TRBJ2-7; abundance: -; d_gene: -; v_gene: TRBV6-5; len: 14; CDR3nt: TGTGCCAGCAGTTACGGGCAGGGGCGCTACGAGCAGTACTTC; CDR3aa: CASSYGQGRYEQYF
j_gene: TRBJ1-6; abundance: -; d_gene: -; v_gene: TRBV3-1/TRBV3-2; len: 16; CDR3nt: TGTGCCAGCAGCCACCTAGGGGCGGGTCGGAATTCACCCCTCCACTTT; CDR3aa: CASSHLGAGRNSPLHF
j_gene: TRBJ1-1; abundance: medium-sized; d_gene: TRBD1; v_gene: TRBV29-1; len: 12; CDR3nt: TGCAGCTTCCGACAGGGGGGAACTGAAGCTTTCTTT; CDR3aa: CSFRQGGTEAFF
j_gene: TRBJ1-1; abundance: -; d_gene: -; v_gene: TRBV19; len: 13; CDR3nt: TGTGCCAGTAGTATTTCAGTGAACACTGAAGCTTTCTTT; CDR3aa: CASSISVNTEAFF
j_gene: TRBJ1-5; abundance: -; d_gene: TRBD1; v_gene: TRBV10-1; len: 18; CDR3nt: TGCGCCAGCAAAGAAAGTGGGACAGGGAAAGGGAGCAATCAGCCCCAGCATTTT; CDR3aa: CASKESGTGKGSNQPQHF
j_gene: TRBJ1-2; abundance: -; d_gene: -; v_gene: TRBV5-4; len: 14; CDR3nt: TGTGCCAGCAGCTTGGGGCAGGGTGTCTATGGCTACACCTTC; CDR3aa: CASSLGQGVYGYTF
j_gene: TRBJ2-3; abundance: -; d_gene: -; v_gene: TRBV29-1; len: 14; CDR3nt: TGCAGCGTTGACGCAGGGGTAGACACAGATACGCAGTATTTT; CDR3aa: CSVDAGVDTDTQYF
j_gene: TRBJ1-6; abundance: -; d_gene: -; v_gene: TRBV11-2; len: 13; CDR3nt: TGTGCCAGCAGCCTCGGGACTGGAGCAGCCCTCCACTTT; CDR3aa: CASSLGTGAALHF
j_gene: TRBJ1-1; abundance: -; d_gene: -; v_gene: TRBV5-4; len: 15; CDR3nt: TGTGCCAGCAGCTTGGCGGGGGGGACGAACACTGAAGCTTTCTTT; CDR3aa: CASSLAGGTNTEAFF
j_gene: TRBJ1-3; abundance: medium-sized; d_gene: TRBD1; v_gene: TRBV19; len: 16; CDR3nt: TGTGCCAGTACCCAAAGCCGGGACAGTCTTGGAAACACCATATATTTT; CDR3aa: CASTQSRDSLGNTIYF
j_gene: TRBJ2-6; abundance: -; d_gene: -; v_gene: TRBV18; len: 15; CDR3nt: TGTGCCAGCTCACCAAGTGTCTCTGGGGCCAACGTCCTGACTTTC; CDR3aa: CASSPSVSGANVLTF
j_gene: TRBJ1-3; abundance: -; d_gene: -; v_gene: TRBV4-1; len: 16; CDR3nt: TGCGCCAGCAGCCGACATGCGACGGGGAGCGAAAACACCATATATTTT; CDR3aa: CASSRHATGSENTIYF
j_gene: TRBJ1-2; abundance: -; d_gene: TRBD1; v_gene: TRBV5-6; len: 13; CDR3nt: TGTGCCAGCAGCTTATGGACAGGGGGAGGCTACACCTTC; CDR3aa: CASSLWTGGGYTF
j_gene: TRBJ2-7; abundance: -; d_gene: TRBD2; v_gene: TRBV4-1; len: 15; CDR3nt: TGCGCCAGCAGCCAATCTAGCGGACACGCCTACGAGCAGTACTTC; CDR3aa: CASSQSSGHAYEQYF
j_gene: TRBJ1-2; abundance: -; d_gene: TRBD1; v_gene: TRBV2; len: 14; CDR3nt: TGTGCCAGCATTGGGGACAGCCTAATCTATGGCTACACCTTC; CDR3aa: CASIGDSLIYGYTF
j_gene: TRBJ1-1; abundance: once; d_gene: TRBD1; v_gene: TRBV11-2; len: 15; CDR3nt: TGTGCCAGCAGCTTAGATCCAGGGGGCGTCGCTGAAGCTTTCTTT; CDR3aa: CASSLDPGGVAEAFF
j_gene: TRBJ2-7; abundance: -; d_gene: -; v_gene: TRBV29-1; len: 13; CDR3nt: TGCAGCGTAGTCCCGGGCGCCAACTACGAGCAGTACTTC; CDR3aa: CSVVPGANYEQYF
j_gene: TRBJ2-3; abundance: -; d_gene: TRBD2; v_gene: TRBV3-1/TRBV3-2; len: 14; CDR3nt: TGTGCCAGCAGCCAGGGACTAGTTACAGATACGCAGTATTTT; CDR3aa: CASSQGLVTDTQYF
j_gene: TRBJ2-7; abundance: once; d_gene: -; v_gene: TRBV6-1; len: 12; CDR3nt: TGTGCCAGCAGTGAAGCTGGCTACGAGCAGTACTTC; CDR3aa: CASSEAGYEQYF
j_gene: TRBJ2-1; abundance: -; d_gene: -; v_gene: TRBV20-1; len: 12; CDR3nt: TGCAGTGCTAGTAACGTCGGAAATGAGCAGTTCTTC; CDR3aa: CSASNVGNEQFF
j_gene: TRBJ1-1; abundance: medium-sized; d_gene: TRBD1; v_gene: TRBV28; len: 13; CDR3nt: TGTGCCAGCACCTCAACGGGACAGTACGAAGCTTTCTTT; CDR3aa: CASTSTGQYEAFF
j_gene: TRBJ2-7; abundance: -; d_gene: TRBD1; v_gene: TRBV2; len: 14; CDR3nt: TGTGCCAGCAGCGAGGGACAGTCCAACTACGAGCAGTACTTC; CDR3aa: CASSEGQSNYEQYF
j_gene: TRBJ2-3; abundance: -; d_gene: TRBD2; v_gene: TRBV3-1/TRBV3-2; len: 16; CDR3nt: TGTGCCAGCAGCCAACGGACTAGCGGGGGGTCAGATACGCAGTATTTT; CDR3aa: CASSQRTSGGSDTQYF